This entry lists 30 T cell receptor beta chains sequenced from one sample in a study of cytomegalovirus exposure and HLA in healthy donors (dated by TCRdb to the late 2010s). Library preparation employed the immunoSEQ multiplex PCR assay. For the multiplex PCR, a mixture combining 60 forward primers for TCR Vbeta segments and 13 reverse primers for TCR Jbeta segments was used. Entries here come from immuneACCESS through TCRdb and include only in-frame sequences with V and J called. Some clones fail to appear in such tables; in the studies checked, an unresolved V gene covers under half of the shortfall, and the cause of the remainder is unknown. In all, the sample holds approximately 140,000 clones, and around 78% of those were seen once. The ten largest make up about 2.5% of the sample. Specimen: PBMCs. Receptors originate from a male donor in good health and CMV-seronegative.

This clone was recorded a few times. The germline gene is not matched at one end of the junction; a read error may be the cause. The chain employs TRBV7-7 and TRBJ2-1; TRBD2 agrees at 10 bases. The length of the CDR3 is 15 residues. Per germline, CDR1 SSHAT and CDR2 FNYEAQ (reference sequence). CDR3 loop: CASSFKAGGPDEQFF. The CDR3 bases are TGTGCTAGCAGCTTTAAAGCGGGAGGGCCCGATGAGCAGTTCTTC.

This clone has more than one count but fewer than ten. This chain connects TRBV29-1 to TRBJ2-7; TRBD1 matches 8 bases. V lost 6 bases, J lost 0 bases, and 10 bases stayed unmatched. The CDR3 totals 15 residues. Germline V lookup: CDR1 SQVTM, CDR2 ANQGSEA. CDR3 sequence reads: CSVGGDRKISYEQYF. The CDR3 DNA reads TGCAGCGTGGGTGGGGACAGGAAGATCTCCTACGAGCAGTACTTC.

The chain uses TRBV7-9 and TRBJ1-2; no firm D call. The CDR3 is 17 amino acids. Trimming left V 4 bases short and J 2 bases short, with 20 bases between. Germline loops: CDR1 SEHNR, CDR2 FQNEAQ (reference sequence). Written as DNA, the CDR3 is TGTGCCAGCAGCTCGATACATTATGGGCAGAACAACTATGGCTACACCTTC. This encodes CASSSIHYGQNNYGYTF.

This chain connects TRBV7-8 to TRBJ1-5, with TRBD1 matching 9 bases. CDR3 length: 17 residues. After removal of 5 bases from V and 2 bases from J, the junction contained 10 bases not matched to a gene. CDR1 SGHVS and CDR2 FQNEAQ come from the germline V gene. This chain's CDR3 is CASSASRTGVGNQPQHF. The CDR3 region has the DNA TGTGCCAGCAGCGCAAGCCGGACAGGGGTGGGCAATCAGCCCCAGCATTTT.

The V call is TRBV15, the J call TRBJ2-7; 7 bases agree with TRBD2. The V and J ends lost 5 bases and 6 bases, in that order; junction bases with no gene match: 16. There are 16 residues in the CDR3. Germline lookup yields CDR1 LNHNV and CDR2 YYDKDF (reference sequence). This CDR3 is CATSPPLGPAGREQYF. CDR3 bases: TGTGCCACCAGCCCTCCCCTCGGCCCAGCGGGGCGCGAGCAGTACTTC. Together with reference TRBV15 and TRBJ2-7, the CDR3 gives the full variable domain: DAMVIQNPRYQVTQFGKPVTLSCSQTLNHNVMYWYQQKSSQAPKLLFHYYDKDFNNEADTPDNFQSRRPNTSFCFLDIRSPGLGDTAMYLCATSPPLGPAGREQYFGPGTRLTVT.

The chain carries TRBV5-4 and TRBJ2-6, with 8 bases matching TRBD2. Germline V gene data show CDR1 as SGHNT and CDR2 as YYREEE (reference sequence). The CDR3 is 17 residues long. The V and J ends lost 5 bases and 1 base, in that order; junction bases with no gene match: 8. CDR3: CASSSGTDLSGANVLTF. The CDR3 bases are TGTGCCAGCAGTAGCGGGACCGATCTATCTGGGGCCAACGTCCTGACTTTC.

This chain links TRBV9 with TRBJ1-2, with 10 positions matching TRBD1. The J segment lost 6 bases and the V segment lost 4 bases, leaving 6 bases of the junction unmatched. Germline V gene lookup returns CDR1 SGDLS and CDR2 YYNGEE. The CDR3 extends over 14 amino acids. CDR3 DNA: TGTGCCAGCAGCACATGGGACAGGGGCCATGGCTACACCTTC. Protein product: CASSTWDRGHGYTF.

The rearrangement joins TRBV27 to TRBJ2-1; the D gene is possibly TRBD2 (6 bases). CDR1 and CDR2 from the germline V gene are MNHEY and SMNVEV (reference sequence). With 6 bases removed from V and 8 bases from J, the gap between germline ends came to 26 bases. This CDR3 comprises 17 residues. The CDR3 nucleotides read TGTGCCAGCAGCACGGGGACTGACCTCCGGTTCATCCATGAGCAGTTCTTC. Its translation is CASSTGTDLRFIHEQFF.

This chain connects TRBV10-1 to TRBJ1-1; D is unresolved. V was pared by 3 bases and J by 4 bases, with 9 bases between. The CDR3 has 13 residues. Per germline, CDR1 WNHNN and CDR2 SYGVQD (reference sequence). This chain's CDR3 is CASSDFDFTEAFF. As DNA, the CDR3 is TGCGCCAGCAGTGATTTCGACTTCACTGAAGCTTTCTTT.

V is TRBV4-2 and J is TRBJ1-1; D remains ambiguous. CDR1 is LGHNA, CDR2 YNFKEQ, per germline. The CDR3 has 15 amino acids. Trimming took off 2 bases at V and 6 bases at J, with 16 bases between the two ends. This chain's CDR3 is CASSQHIRKEAEAFF. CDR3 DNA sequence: TGTGCCAGCAGCCAACACATAAGGAAGGAGGCTGAAGCTTTCTTT.

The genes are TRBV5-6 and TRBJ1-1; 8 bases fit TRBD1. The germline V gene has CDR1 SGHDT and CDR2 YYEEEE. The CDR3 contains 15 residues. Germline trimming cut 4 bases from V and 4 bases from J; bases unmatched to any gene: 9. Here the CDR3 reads CASSKPDRGTTEAFF. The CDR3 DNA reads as TGTGCCAGCAGCAAACCCGACAGGGGCACCACTGAAGCTTTCTTT.

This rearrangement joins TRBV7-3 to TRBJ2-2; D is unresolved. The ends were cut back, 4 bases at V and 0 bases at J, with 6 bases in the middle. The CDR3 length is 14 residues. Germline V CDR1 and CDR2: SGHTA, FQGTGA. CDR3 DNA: TGTGCCAGCAGCTCACAGTCGAACACCGGGGAGCTGTTTTTT. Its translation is CASSSQSNTGELFF.

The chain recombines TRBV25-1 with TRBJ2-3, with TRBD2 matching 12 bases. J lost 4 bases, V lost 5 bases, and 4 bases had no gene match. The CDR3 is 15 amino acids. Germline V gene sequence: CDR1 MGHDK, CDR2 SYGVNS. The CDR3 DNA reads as TGTGCCAGCAGTCTAGCGGGAGGGCCGGCAGATACGCAGTATTTT. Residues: CASSLAGGPADTQYF.

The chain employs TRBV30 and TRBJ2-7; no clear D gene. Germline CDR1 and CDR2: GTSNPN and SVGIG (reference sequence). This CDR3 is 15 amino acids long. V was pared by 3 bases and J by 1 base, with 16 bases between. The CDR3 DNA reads TGTGCCTGGAGCGCGCGTCGGTTTCAATCCTACGAGCAGTACTTC. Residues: CAWSARRFQSYEQYF.

The CDR3 nucleotides are TGTGCCAGCAGCGGGAGGGCACGGTATGGCTACACCTTC. Its translation: CASSGRARYGYTF. The V gene is TRBV6-5, the J gene TRBJ1-2; D not resolved. The CDR3 covers 13 residues. The germline V gene has CDR1 MNHEY and CDR2 SVGAGI. V lost 6 bases and J lost 5, with 13 bases in between.

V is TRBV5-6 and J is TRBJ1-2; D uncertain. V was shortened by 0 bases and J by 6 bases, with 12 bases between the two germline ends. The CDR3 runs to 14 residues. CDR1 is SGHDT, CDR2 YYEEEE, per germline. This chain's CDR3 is CASSLGSAFHGYTF. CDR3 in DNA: TGTGCCAGCAGCTTGGGAAGCGCATTTCATGGCTACACCTTC.

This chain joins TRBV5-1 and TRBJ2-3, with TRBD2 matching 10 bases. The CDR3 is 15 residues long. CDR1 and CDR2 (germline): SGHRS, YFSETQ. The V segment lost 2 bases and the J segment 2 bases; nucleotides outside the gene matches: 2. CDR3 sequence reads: CASSLGLAATDTQYF. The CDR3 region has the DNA TGCGCCAGCAGCTTAGGACTAGCGGCCACAGATACGCAGTATTTT. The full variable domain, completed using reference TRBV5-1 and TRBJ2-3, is KAGVTQTPRYLIKTRGQQVTLSCSPISGHRSVSWYQQTPGQGLQFLFEYFSETQRNKGNFPGRFSGRQFSNSRSEMNVSTLELGDSALYLCASSLGLAATDTQYFGPGTRLTVL.

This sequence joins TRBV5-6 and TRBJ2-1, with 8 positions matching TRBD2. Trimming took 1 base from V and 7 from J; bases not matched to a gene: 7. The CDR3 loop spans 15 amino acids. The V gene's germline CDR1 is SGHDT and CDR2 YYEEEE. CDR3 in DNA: TGTGCCAGCAGCTTGATCAGCGGGAGTTGGAATGAGCAGTTCTTC. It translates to CASSLISGSWNEQFF.

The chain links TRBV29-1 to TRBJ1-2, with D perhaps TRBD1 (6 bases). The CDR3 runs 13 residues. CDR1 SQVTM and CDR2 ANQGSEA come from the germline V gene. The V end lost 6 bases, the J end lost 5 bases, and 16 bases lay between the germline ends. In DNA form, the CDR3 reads TGCAGCGTGGGCGGGGGCGAGGGGTATGGCTACACCTTC. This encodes CSVGGGEGYGYTF.

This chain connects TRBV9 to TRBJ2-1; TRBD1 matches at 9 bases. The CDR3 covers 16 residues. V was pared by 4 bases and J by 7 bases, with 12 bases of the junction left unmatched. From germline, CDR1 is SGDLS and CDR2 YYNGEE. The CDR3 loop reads CASSKFGTGLENEQFF. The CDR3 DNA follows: TGTGCCAGCAGCAAGTTTGGGACAGGGCTGGAAAATGAGCAGTTCTTC. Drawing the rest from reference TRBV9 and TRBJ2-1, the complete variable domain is DSGVTQTPKHLITATGQRVTLRCSPRSGDLSVYWYQQSLDQGLQFLIQYYNGEERAKGNILERFSAQQFPDLHSELNLSSLELGDSALYFCASSKFGTGLENEQFFGPGTRLTVL.

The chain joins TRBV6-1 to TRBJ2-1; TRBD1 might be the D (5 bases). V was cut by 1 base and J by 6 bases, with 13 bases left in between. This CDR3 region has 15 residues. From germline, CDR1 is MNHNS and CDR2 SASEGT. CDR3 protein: CASSEVGGAVNEQFF. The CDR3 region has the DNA TGTGCCAGCAGTGAAGTGGGTGGGGCGGTCAATGAGCAGTTCTTC.

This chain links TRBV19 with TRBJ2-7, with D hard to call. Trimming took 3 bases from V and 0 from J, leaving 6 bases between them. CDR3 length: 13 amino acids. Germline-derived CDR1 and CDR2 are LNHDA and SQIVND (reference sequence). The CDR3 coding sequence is TGTGCCAGTAGTATCGTTAGCTCCTACGAGCAGTACTTC. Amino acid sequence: CASSIVSSYEQYF.

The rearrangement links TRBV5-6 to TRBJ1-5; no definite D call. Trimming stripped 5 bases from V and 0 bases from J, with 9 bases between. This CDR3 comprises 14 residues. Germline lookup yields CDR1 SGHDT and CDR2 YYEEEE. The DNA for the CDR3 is TGTGCCAGCAGTCAGAAATCTAGCAATCAGCCCCAGCATTTT. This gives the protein CASSQKSSNQPQHF.

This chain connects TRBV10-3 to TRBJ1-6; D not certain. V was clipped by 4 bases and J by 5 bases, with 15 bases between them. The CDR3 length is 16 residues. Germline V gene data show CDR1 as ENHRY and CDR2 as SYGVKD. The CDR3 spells CAISAPQGRDNSPLHF. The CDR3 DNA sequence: TGTGCCATCAGTGCTCCGCAAGGGAGGGATAATTCACCCCTCCACTTT.

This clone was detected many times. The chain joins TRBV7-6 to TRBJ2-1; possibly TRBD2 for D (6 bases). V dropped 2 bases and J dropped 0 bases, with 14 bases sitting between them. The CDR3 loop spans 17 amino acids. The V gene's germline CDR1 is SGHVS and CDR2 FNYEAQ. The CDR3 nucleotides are TGTGCCAGCAGCTTACCTCGGGAGCACCTCTCCTACAATGAGCAGTTCTTC. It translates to CASSLPREHLSYNEQFF.

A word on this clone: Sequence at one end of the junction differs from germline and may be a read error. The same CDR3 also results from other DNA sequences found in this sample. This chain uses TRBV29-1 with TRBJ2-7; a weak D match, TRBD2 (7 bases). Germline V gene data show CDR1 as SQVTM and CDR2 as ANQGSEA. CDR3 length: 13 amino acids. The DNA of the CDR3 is TGCAGCGTTGAAGTAGGGGGGGCTCGGGAGCAGTACTTT. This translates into CSVEVGGAREQYF.

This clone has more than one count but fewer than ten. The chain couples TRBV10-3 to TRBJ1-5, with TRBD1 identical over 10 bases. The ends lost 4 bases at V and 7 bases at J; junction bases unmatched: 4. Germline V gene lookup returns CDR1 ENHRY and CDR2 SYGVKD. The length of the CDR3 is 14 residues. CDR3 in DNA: TGTGCCATCAGTGGAGGGACAGGGGTACAGCCCCAGCATTTT. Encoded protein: CAISGGTGVQPQHF.

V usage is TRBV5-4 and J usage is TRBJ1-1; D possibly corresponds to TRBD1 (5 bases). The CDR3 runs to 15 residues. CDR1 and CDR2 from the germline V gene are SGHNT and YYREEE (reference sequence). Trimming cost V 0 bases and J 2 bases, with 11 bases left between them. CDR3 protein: CASSLVGGANTEAFF. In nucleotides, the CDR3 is TGTGCCAGCAGCTTGGTCGGAGGGGCTAACACTGAAGCTTTCTTT.

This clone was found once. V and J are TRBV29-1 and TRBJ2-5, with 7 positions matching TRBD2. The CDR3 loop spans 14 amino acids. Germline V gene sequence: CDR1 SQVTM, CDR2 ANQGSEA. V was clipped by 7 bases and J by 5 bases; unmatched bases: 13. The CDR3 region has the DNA TGCAGCGCCGCGGGGGTCGGAGGATGGGAGACCCAGTACTTC. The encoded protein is CSAAGVGGWETQYF.

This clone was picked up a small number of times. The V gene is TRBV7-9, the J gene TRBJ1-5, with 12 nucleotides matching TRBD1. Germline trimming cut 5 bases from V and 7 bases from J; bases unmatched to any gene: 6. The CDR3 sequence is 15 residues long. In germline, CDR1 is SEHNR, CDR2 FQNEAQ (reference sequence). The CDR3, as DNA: TGTGCCAGCAGCGACGGGACAGGGGGCAGGCAGCCCCAGCATTTT. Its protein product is CASSDGTGGRQPQHF. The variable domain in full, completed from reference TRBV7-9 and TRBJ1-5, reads DTGVSQNPRHKITKRGQNVTFRCDPISEHNRLYWYRQTLGQGPEFLTYFQNEAQLEKSRLLSDRFSAERPKGSFSTLEIQRTEQGDSAMYLCASSDGTGGRQPQHFGDGTRLSIL.